The entry below gives a single T cell receptor (beta chain) sequence along with its context. As yet, its antigen is unknown. The sample belongs to a study of T cells in Graves' hyperthyroidism and ophthalmopathy. Across the whole study: Specimen type is peripheral blood, collected at initial diagnosis prior to any treatment.

Amplification of TCR beta CDR3 regions was performed using RNA transcripts as template. With the HTBI primer set, the TCR CDR3 went through a first round of RT-PCR. One entry per CDR3 protein results from TCRdb running MiXCR on the multiplex PCR reads. The sample carries over 150,000 distinct CDR3 sequences, 15% to 20% recorded once. Trimming cost V 3 bases and J 2 bases, with 6 bases left between them. Germline V CDR1 and CDR2: KGHSH, LQKENI. This CDR3 is built from 13 residues. Used for diagnoses were clinical symptoms, serum thyroxine and TRAb, thyroid ultrasound and orbital computed tomography. Notes on the study in general: In the blood, most expanded thyroid clonotypes above 0.001 appeared as well.

Specimen: blood. The sequence came from a woman aged 45 to 65 with Graves' hyperthyroidism. The chain links TRBV18 to TRBJ2-3; D gene unclear. This CDR3 is CASSPGNTDTQYF. In DNA, the CDR3 is TGTGCCAGCTCACCGGGAAACACAGATACGCAGTATTTT.